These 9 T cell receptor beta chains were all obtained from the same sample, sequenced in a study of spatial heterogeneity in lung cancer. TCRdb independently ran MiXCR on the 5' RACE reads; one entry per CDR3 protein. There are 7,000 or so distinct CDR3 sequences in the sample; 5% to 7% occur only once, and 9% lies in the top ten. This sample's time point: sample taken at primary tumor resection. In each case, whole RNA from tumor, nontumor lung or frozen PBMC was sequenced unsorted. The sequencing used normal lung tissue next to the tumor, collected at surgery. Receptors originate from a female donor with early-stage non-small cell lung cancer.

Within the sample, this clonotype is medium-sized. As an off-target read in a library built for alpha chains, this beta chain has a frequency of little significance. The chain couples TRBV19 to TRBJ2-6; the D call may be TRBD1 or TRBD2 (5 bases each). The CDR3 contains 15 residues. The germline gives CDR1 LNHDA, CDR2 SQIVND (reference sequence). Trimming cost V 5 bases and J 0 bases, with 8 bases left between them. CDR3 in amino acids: CASSLGGSGANVLTF. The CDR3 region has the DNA TGTGCCAGTAGTCTTGGGGGCTCTGGGGCCAACGTCCTGACTTTC.

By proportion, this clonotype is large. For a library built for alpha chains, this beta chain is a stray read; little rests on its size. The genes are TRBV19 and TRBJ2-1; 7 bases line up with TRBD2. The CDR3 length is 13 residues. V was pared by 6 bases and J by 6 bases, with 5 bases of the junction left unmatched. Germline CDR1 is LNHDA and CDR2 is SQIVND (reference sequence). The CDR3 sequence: CASSFRGGNEQFF. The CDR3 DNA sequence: TGTGCCAGTAGCTTTCGCGGGGGCAATGAGCAGTTCTTC. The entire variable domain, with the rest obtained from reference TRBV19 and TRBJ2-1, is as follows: DGGITQSPKYLFRKEGQNVTLSCEQNLNHDAMYWYRQDPGQGLRLIYYSQIVNDFQKGDIAEGYSVSREKKESFPLTVTSAQKNPTAFYLCASSFRGGNEQFFGPGTRLTVL.

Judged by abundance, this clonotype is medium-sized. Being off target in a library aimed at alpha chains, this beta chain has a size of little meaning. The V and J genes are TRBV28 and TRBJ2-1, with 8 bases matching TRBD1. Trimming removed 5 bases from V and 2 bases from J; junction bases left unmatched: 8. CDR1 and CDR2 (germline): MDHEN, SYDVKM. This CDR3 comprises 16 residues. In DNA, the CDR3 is TGTGCCAGCAGTCCCACCGACAGGGGCGCCTACAATGAGCAGTTCTTC. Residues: CASSPTDRGAYNEQFF.

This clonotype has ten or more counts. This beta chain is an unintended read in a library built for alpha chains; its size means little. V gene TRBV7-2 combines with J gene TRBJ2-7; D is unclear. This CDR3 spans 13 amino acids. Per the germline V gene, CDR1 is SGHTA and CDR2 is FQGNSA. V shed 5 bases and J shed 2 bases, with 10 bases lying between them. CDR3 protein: CASSAFNTYEQYF. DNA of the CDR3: TGTGCCAGCAGCGCCTTCAACACCTACGAGCAGTACTTC.

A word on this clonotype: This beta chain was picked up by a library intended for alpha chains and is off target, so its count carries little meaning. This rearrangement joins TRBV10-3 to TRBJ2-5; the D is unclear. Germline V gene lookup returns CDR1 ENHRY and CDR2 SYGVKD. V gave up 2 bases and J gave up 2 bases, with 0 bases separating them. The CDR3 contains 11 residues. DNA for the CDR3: TGTGCCATCAGTGAGCAAGAGACCCAGTACTTC. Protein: CAISEQETQYF.

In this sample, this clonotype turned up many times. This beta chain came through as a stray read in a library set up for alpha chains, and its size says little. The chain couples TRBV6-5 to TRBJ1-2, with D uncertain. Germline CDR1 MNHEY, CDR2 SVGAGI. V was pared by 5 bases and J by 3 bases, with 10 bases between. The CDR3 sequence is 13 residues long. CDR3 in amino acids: CASSGVEDYGYTF. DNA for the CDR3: TGTGCCAGCAGTGGGGTTGAGGACTATGGCTACACCTTC.

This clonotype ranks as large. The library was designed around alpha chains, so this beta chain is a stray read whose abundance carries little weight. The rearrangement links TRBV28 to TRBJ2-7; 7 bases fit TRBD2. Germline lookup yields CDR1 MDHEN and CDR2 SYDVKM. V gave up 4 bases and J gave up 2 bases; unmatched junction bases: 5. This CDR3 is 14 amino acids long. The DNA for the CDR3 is TGTGCCAGCAGTTCCCCTAGCGGACCCTACGAGCAGTACTTC. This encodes CASSSPSGPYEQYF. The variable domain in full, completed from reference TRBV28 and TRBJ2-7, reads DVKVTQSSRYLVKRTGEKVFLECVQDMDHENMFWYRQDPGLGLRLIYFSYDVKMKEKGDIPEGYSVSREKKERFSLILESASTNQTSMYLCASSSPSGPYEQYFGPGTRLTVT.

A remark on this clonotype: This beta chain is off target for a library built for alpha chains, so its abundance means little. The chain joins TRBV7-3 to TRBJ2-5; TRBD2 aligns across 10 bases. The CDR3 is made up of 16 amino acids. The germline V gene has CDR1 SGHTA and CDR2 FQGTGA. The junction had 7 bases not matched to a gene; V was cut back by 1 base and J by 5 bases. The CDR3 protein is CASSLKAGGPSETQYF. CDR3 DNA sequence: TGTGCCAGCAGCTTAAAAGCGGGAGGGCCGAGTGAGACCCAGTACTTC. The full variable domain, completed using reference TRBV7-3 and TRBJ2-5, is GAGVSQTPSNKVTEKGKYVELRCDPISGHTALYWYRQSLGQGPEFLIYFQGTGAADDSGLPNDRFFAVRPEGSVSTLKIQRTERGDSAVYLCASSLKAGGPSETQYFGPGTRLLVL.

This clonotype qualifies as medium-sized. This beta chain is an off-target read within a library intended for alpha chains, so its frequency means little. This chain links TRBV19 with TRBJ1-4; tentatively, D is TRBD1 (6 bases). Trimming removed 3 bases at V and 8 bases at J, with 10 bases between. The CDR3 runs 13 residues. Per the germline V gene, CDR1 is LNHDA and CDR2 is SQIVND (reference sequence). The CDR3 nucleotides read TGTGCCAGTAGTATTCAGGGGCACGAAAAACTGTTTTTT. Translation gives CASSIQGHEKLFF.